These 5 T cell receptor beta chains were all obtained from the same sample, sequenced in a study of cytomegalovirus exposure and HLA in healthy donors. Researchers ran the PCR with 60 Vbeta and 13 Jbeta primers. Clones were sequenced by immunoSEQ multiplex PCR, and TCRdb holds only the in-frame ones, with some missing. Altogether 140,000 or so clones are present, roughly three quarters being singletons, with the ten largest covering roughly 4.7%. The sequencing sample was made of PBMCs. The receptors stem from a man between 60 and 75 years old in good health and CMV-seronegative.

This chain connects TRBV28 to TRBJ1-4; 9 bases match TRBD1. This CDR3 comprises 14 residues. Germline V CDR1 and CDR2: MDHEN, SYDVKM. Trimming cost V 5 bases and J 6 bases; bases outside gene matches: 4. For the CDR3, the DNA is TGTGCCAGCAGTCGACAGGGGGGGCATGAAAAACTGTTTTTT. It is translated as CASSRQGGHEKLFF.

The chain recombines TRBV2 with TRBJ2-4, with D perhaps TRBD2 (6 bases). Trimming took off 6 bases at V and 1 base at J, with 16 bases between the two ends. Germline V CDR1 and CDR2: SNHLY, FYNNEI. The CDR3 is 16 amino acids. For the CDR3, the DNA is TGTGCCAGCAGCGCCCGACTAGTGGACGCCAAAAACATTCAGTACTTC. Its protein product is CASSARLVDAKNIQYF.

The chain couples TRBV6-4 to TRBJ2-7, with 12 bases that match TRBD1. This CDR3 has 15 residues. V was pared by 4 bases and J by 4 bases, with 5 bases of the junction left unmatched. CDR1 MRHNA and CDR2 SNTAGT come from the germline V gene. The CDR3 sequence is CASSAGTGGGYEQYF. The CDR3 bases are TGTGCCAGCAGTGCCGGGACAGGGGGCGGGTACGAGCAGTACTTC.

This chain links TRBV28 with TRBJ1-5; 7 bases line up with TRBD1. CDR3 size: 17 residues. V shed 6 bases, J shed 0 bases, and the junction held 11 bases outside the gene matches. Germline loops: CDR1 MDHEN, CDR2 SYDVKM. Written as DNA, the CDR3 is TGTGCCAGCAGGCCTAGGGACAGAAAATATAGCAATCAGCCCCAGCATTTT. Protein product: CASRPRDRKYSNQPQHF.

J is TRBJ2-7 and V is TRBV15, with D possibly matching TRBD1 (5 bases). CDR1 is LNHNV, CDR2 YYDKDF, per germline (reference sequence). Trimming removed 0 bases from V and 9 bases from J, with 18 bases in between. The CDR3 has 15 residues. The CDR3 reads CATSRDAQKGQVQYF. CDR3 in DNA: TGTGCCACCAGCAGAGATGCGCAGAAGGGGCAGGTGCAGTACTTC.